The 21 T cell receptor beta chains below come from one sample, sequenced in a study of read filtering for tumor transcriptome and immune sequencing. This library used approximately 390 ng RNA and molecular barcoded adaptors spanning alpha/delta and beta/gamma chains. Each CDR3 protein is one row after TCRdb ran MiXCR on the reads. The top ten clones hold 25% to 35% of a sample with tens of thousands of distinct CDR3 sequences, roughly an eighth of them seen once. The sequenced sample was a population of CD138-negative cells sorted from bone marrow. These receptor sequences come from a donor at least 40 years old with multiple myeloma.

This clonotype was seen repeatedly, ten times or more. This chain uses TRBV4-3 with TRBJ2-1; TRBD1 matches 7 bases. The V and J ends lost 2 bases and 12 bases, in that order; junction bases with no gene match: 10. CDR3 length: 14 residues. Germline CDR1 is LGHNA and CDR2 is YSLEER. CDR3 sequence: CASSQSPGQDRQFF. DNA of the CDR3: TGCGCCAGCAGCCAATCCCCCGGACAGGATCGGCAGTTCTTC.

Notes on this clonotype: This may arise from a read error, as a much more abundant clone is one base away. The V and J genes are TRBV7-2 and TRBJ2-1; TRBD2 agrees at 7 bases. The germline CDR1 and CDR2 sequences are SGHTA and FQGNSA. This CDR3 comprises 14 residues. The CDR3 here is CACSLFGGSGEQFF. The CDR3 DNA is TGTGCCTGCAGCTTATTCGGCGGGAGTGGTGAGCAGTTCTTC.

With respect to this clonotype: Being one base from a much bigger clone, this may be a read error. This chain connects TRBV20-1 to TRBJ2-2; TRBD2 agrees at 7 bases. Germline-derived CDR1 and CDR2 are DFQATT and SNEGSKA (reference sequence). This CDR3 comprises 15 residues. The CDR3 region is CGARVERGNTGELFF. The CDR3 DNA reads TGCGGTGCTAGAGTGGAGCGGGGGAACACCGGGGAGCTGTTTTTT.

This clonotype turned up a few times. This sequence joins TRBV20-1 and TRBJ2-3; 7 bases agree with TRBD1. The V gene end was trimmed by 4 bases and the J gene end by 0 bases; junction bases not matched to a gene: 1. The germline gives CDR1 DFQATT, CDR2 SNEGSKA (reference sequence). CDR3 length: 13 amino acids. The CDR3 DNA reads as TGCAGTGCTACGACAGGGAGCACAGATACGCAGTATTTT. Amino acids: CSATTGSTDTQYF.

This clonotype was found many times. V and J are TRBV7-8 and TRBJ1-2, with TRBD1 matching over 8 bases. CDR3 length equals 15 residues. The germline V gene encodes CDR1 SGHVS and CDR2 FQNEAQ. Trimming removed 5 bases from V and 4 bases from J; junction bases left unmatched: 9. In DNA, the CDR3 is TGTGCCAGCAGCCGAGACGGGACAGGTTCCTATGGCTACACCTTC. Translated, it gives CASSRDGTGSYGYTF.

This clonotype was seen repeatedly, ten times or more. DNA of the CDR3: TGCAGCGTTGCGACAGGACAAGAGACCCAGTACTTC. Protein product: CSVATGQETQYF. This chain connects TRBV29-1 to TRBJ2-5, with D maybe TRBD1 (6 bases). CDR1 is SQVTM and CDR2 is ANQGSEA in the germline V gene. This CDR3 comprises 12 residues. V dropped 4 bases and J dropped 2 bases, with 8 bases sitting between them.

This clonotype was seen repeatedly, ten times or more. V and J are TRBV12-3 or TRBV12-4 and TRBJ1-5; 8 bases agree with TRBD1. The CDR3 is made up of 15 amino acids. Trimming cost V 6 bases and J 2 bases; bases outside gene matches: 6. The CDR3 sequence: CASRTGGSGNQPQHF. The DNA of the CDR3 is TGTGCCAGCAGAACAGGGGGATCGGGCAATCAGCCCCAGCATTTT.

In its sample, this clonotype was seen many times. This sequence joins TRBV7-9 and TRBJ2-7, with D uncertain. This CDR3 contains 12 residues. V was cut by 1 base and J by 12 bases, with 13 bases left in between. In germline, CDR1 is SEHNR, CDR2 FQNEAQ (reference sequence). The CDR3 region is CASSLESGSRYF. CDR3 nucleotides: TGTGCCAGCAGCTTAGAGTCAGGTAGCAGGTACTTC.

This clonotype was counted many times. V and J are TRBV9 and TRBJ2-1; 7 bases match TRBD1. The junction had 7 bases not matched to a gene; V was cut back by 4 bases and J by 3 bases. The CDR3 runs 15 residues. From germline, CDR1 is SGDLS and CDR2 YYNGEE. CDR3 loop: CASSLGTADYNEQFF. CDR3 in DNA: TGTGCCAGCAGCCTTGGGACAGCGGACTACAATGAGCAGTTCTTC.

This clonotype was counted many times. DNA of the CDR3: TGTGCCAGCAGTTTTAAGGGGACAGGAGTGACCTACGAGCAGTACTTC. Its translation is CASSFKGTGVTYEQYF. The rearrangement uses TRBV12-3 or TRBV12-4 and TRBJ2-7, with 8 bases fitting TRBD1. The length of the CDR3 is 16 residues. The V gene end was trimmed by 3 bases and the J gene end by 2 bases; junction bases not matched to a gene: 9.

This clonotype was counted at least ten times. The V and J genes are TRBV5-5 and TRBJ2-1; TRBD1 matches 7 bases. Germline V lookup: CDR1 SGHKS, CDR2 YYEKEE (reference sequence). With 1 base clipped from V and 7 bases from J, the junction kept 5 bases outside the gene matches. The CDR3 spans 14 residues. The CDR3 DNA sequence: TGTGCCAGCAGCTTGTTGGGACAGAAAAATGAGCAGTTCTTC. It is translated as CASSLLGQKNEQFF.

This clonotype has a handful of counts. V usage is TRBV12-3 or TRBV12-4 and J usage is TRBJ2-5; a weak D match, TRBD2 (5 bases). CDR3 length: 15 residues. Trimming took 6 bases from V and 4 from J, leaving 18 bases between them. The CDR3 here is CASSLGSLPGETQYF. The CDR3 DNA sequence: TGTGCCAGCAGCCTGGGGAGCCTCCCGGGAGAGACCCAGTACTTC.

This clonotype has a count of ten or more. The chain uses TRBV29-1 and TRBJ2-5; 7 nucleotides line up with TRBD2. Germline V gene lookup returns CDR1 SQVTM and CDR2 ANQGSEA. This CDR3 contains 13 residues. V trimming: 3 bases; J trimming: 10 bases; junction bases outside the gene matches: 11. The CDR3 region has the DNA TGCAGCGTTGAGCGGGCTAGCGGTTCCATCCAGTACTTC. Translated: CSVERASGSIQYF. Based on the CDR3 plus reference TRBV29-1 and TRBJ2-5, the full variable domain is SAVISQKPSRDICQRGTSLTIQCQVDSQVTMMFWYRQQPGQSLTLIATANQGSEATYESGFVIDKFPISRPNLTFSTLTVSNMSPEDSSIYLCSVERASGSIQYFGPGTRLLVL.

About this clonotype itself: A far larger clone lies a single base away; this is likely a read error. This rearrangement joins TRBV6-5 to TRBJ1-1, with D tentatively TRBD1 (5 bases). CDR1 is MNHEY and CDR2 is SVGAGI in the germline V gene. The CDR3 totals 15 residues. CDR3 coding DNA: TGTGCCAGCAGTTACGGTGGGGGGGGGAACACTGAAGCTCTCTTT. Residues: CASSYGGGGNTEALF.

This clonotype appeared many times. The V and J genes are TRBV4-1 and TRBJ2-7; tentative D call: TRBD2 (5 bases). Trimming took off 1 base at V and 7 bases at J, with 11 bases between the two ends. The germline CDR1 and CDR2 sequences are MGHRA and YSYEKL. The CDR3 contains 13 residues. The DNA for the CDR3 is TGCGCCAGCAGCCAAGGCACTAGTTGGGAGCAGTACTTC. Protein product: CASSQGTSWEQYF.

This clonotype was seen many times. The chain employs TRBV11-3 and TRBJ2-2; 10 nucleotides align to TRBD2. The CDR3 extends over 15 amino acids. The ends lost 2 bases at V and 5 bases at J; junction bases unmatched: 2. The V gene's germline CDR1 is SGHNT and CDR2 YENEEA. CDR3 loop: CASSLLAGETGELFF. The CDR3 DNA is TGTGCCAGCAGCTTACTAGCGGGAGAGACCGGGGAGCTGTTTTTT.

In this sample, this clonotype turned up many times. The V call is TRBV28, the J call TRBJ2-5; D perhaps matches TRBD1 (8 bases). The CDR3 totals 15 residues. The germline CDR1 and CDR2 sequences are MDHEN and SYDVKM. V lost 4 bases, J lost 7 bases, and 19 bases lay in between. The CDR3 DNA sequence: TGTGCCAGCAGTTCGCTGGGGCGGGGGACAGGGACCCAGTACTTC. This gives the protein CASSSLGRGTGTQYF.

This clonotype was seen only a few times. The CDR3 DNA reads as TGTGCCAGCAGTCAGGGACTAGCGGGACCTAATCGCTACGAGCAGTACTTC. This sequence encodes CASSQGLAGPNRYEQYF. J is TRBJ2-7 and V is TRBV6-2 or TRBV6-3; 13 nucleotides line up with TRBD2. There are 17 residues in the CDR3. V shed 5 bases and J 3 bases; nucleotides not matched to a gene: 10. Per the germline V gene, CDR1 is MNHEY and CDR2 is SVGEGT.

This sequence joins TRBV7-2 and TRBJ1-1; D is ambiguous. Looked up from germline, CDR1 is SGHTA and CDR2 is FQGNSA. The CDR3 sequence is 15 residues long. With 5 bases removed from V and 4 bases from J, the gap between germline ends came to 17 bases. The CDR3 sequence is CASSLMFPPATEAFF. DNA for the CDR3: TGTGCCAGCAGCCTCATGTTTCCCCCGGCCACTGAAGCTTTCTTT.

This clonotype was recorded at least ten times. The chain employs TRBV27 and TRBJ2-1; 8 bases match TRBD1. The CDR3 spans 15 residues. The V segment lost 7 bases and the J segment 4 bases; nucleotides outside the gene matches: 9. CDR1 and CDR2 from the germline V gene are MNHEY and SMNVEV (reference sequence). The CDR3 DNA sequence: TGTGCCAGCAATCAACAGGGGGTCAAGTACAATGAGCAGTTCTTC. Amino acid sequence: CASNQQGVKYNEQFF.

The chain employs TRBV9 and TRBJ2-6; D remains ambiguous. The CDR3 runs 14 residues. V dropped 1 base and J dropped 0 bases, with 2 bases sitting between them. CDR1 and CDR2 (germline): SGDLS, YYNGEE. The CDR3 DNA follows: TGTGCCAGCAGCGTAAGCTCTGGGGCCAACGTCCTGACTTTC. Translating gives CASSVSSGANVLTF.